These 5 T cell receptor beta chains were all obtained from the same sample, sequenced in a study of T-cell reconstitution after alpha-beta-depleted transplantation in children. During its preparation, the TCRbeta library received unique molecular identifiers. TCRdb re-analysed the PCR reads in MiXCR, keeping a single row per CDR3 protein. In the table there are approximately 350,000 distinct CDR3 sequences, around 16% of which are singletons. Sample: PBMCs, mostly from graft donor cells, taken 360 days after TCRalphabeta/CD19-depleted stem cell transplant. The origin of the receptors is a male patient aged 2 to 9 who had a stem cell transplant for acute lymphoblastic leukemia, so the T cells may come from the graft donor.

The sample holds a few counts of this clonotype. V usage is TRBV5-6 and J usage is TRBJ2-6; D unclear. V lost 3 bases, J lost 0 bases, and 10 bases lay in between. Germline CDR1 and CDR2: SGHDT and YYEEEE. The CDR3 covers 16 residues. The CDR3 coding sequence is TGTGCCAGCAGCTGGGGTGGTAGCTCTGGGGCCAACGTCCTGACTTTC. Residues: CASSWGGSSGANVLTF.

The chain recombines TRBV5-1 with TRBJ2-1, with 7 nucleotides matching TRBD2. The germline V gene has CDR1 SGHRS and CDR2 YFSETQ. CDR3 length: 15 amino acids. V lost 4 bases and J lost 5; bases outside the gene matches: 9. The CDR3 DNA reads TGCGCCAGCAGCCCGATAGCGGGTCCCAACAATGAGCAGTTCTTC. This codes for CASSPIAGPNNEQFF.

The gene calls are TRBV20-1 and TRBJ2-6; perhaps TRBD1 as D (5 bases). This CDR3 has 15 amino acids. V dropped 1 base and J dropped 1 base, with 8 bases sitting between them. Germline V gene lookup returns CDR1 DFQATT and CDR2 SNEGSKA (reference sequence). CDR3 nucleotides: TGCAGTGCTAGAGCCCAGGGTTCTGGGGCCAACGTCCTGACTTTC. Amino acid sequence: CSARAQGSGANVLTF.

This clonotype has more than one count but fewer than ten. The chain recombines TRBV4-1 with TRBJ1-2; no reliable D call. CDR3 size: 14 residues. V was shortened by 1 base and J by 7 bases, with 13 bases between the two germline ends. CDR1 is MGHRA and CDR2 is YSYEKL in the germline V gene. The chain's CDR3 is CASSQASGGTGYTF. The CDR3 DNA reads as TGCGCCAGCAGCCAAGCTTCAGGCGGTACTGGCTACACCTTC.

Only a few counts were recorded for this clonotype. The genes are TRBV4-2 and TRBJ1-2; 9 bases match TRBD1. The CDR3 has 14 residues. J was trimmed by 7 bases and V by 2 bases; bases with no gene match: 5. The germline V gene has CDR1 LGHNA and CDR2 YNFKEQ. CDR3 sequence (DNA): TGTGCCAGCAGCCAACATGACAGGGGGACTGGCTACACCTTC. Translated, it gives CASSQHDRGTGYTF.